This is a list of T cell receptor beta chains from one sample in a study of T-cell memory formation after mild COVID-19. Each CDR3 protein is one row after TCRdb ran MiXCR on the 5' RACE reads. The sample consists of 25,000 to 35,000 distinct CDR3 sequences, about 7.4% of them appearing once. The sample comprised PBMCs or a T cell subset sorted from them (not recorded which). These receptors all come from an adult woman who had mild COVID-19 (a few samples of this study predate the infection). Cell type and time point are not known. CDR3s include the opening cysteine and the closing phenylalanine or tryptophan. The D gene is left open where the match is weak. The size entry is marked missing in some rows and otherwise reads once, few, many or a size class.

J: TRBJ1-1; size: many; V: TRBV14; D: .; CDR3: CASSQTTMNTEAFF; DNA: TGTGCCAGCAGCCAAACCACTATGAACACTGAAGCTTTCTTT
J: TRBJ2-5; size: many; V: TRBV2; D: .; CDR3: CASSEAETYGGDQYF; DNA: TGTGCCAGCAGTGAGGCTGAGACTTACGGCGGGGACCAGTACTTC
J: TRBJ2-1; size: many; V: TRBV27; D: .; CDR3: CASRPRPGWEAGEQFF; DNA: TGTGCCAGCCGTCCCCGGCCGGGGTGGGAGGCGGGTGAGCAGTTCTTC
J: TRBJ1-4; size: many; V: TRBV5-5; D: .; CDR3: CASSFGEKLFF; DNA: TGTGCCAGCAGCTTTGGGGAAAAACTGTTTTTT
J: TRBJ2-5; size: many; V: TRBV12-3/TRBV12-4; D: .; CDR3: CASSSLRDSRETQYF; DNA: TGTGCCAGCAGTTCCCTCCGGGACTCTCGGGAGACCCAGTACTTC
J: TRBJ2-5; size: medium-sized; V: TRBV5-1; D: .; CDR3: CASRKGLQETQYF; DNA: TGCGCCAGCCGTAAAGGACTACAAGAGACCCAGTACTTC
J: TRBJ1-1; size: .; V: TRBV7-9; D: .; CDR3: CASSLGTLNTEAFF; DNA: TGTGCCAGCAGCTTAGGGACACTGAACACTGAAGCTTTCTTT
J: TRBJ1-6; size: once; V: TRBV2; D: .; CDR3: CASSVGAPRNNSPLHF; DNA: TGTGCCAGCAGTGTTGGAGCCCCGAGAAATAATTCACCCCTCCACTTT
J: TRBJ2-2; size: many; V: TRBV5-5; D: .; CDR3: CASSRQPGREYTGELFF; DNA: TGTGCCAGCAGCCGACAACCGGGACGGGAATACACCGGGGAGCTGTTTTTT
J: TRBJ1-2; size: few; V: TRBV30; D: .; CDR3: CAEQQGSYGYTF; DNA: TGTGCTGAACAGCAGGGAAGCTATGGCTACACCTTC
J: TRBJ1-3; size: many; V: TRBV11-2; D: .; CDR3: CASSLEVVLSGNTIYF; DNA: TGTGCCAGCAGCTTAGAAGTGGTCCTCTCTGGAAACACCATATATTTT
J: TRBJ2-5; size: many; V: TRBV20-1; D: TRBD2; CDR3: CSAPGTSGTQYF; DNA: TGCAGTGCACCCGGGACTAGCGGGACCCAGTACTTC
J: TRBJ2-1; size: many; V: TRBV20-1; D: .; CDR3: CSARDPPGQFF; DNA: TGCAGTGCTAGAGATCCCCCGGGGCAGTTCTTC
J: TRBJ2-3; size: many; V: TRBV6-1; D: TRBD2; CDR3: CASRALSGGSDTQYF; DNA: TGTGCCAGCAGAGCTCTTAGCGGGGGCTCAGATACGCAGTATTTT
J: TRBJ2-7; size: many; V: TRBV5-1; D: TRBD1; CDR3: CASSLGGQGAPLYEQYF; DNA: TGCGCCAGCAGCTTGGGGGGACAGGGGGCCCCCCTCTACGAGCAGTACTTC
J: TRBJ1-2; size: medium-sized; V: TRBV7-2; D: .; CDR3: CASSLGHQANYGYTF; DNA: TGTGCCAGCAGCTTAGGACACCAAGCTAACTATGGCTACACCTTC
J: TRBJ1-3; size: many; V: TRBV5-1; D: .; CDR3: CASSLEMMNLRNTIYF; DNA: TGCGCCAGCAGCTTGGAGATGATGAATCTCCGAAACACCATATATTTT
J: TRBJ2-2; size: many; V: TRBV7-2; D: .; CDR3: CASSLGLNTGELFF; DNA: TGTGCCAGCAGCTTAGGTCTGAACACCGGGGAGCTGTTTTTT
J: TRBJ1-2; size: many; V: TRBV20-1; D: TRBD1; CDR3: CSASPPFDRGHGYTF; DNA: TGCAGTGCTAGTCCGCCTTTTGACAGGGGACATGGCTACACCTTC
J: TRBJ1-6; size: many; V: TRBV15; D: TRBD1; CDR3: CATTTGVNSPLHF; DNA: TGTGCCACAACTACAGGGGTTAATTCACCCCTCCACTTT
J: TRBJ1-2; size: many; V: TRBV10-3; D: TRBD1; CDR3: CAISDRDSQYYGYTF; DNA: TGTGCCATCAGTGATAGGGACAGCCAATACTATGGCTACACCTTC
J: TRBJ2-1; size: many; V: TRBV20-1; D: .; CDR3: CSASEQGDNEQFF; DNA: TGCAGTGCTAGTGAACAGGGAGACAATGAGCAGTTCTTC
J: TRBJ2-7; size: many; V: TRBV25-1; D: .; CDR3: CASSPRIRENEQYF; DNA: TGTGCCAGCAGTCCGCGGATCAGGGAAAACGAGCAGTACTTC
J: TRBJ2-1; size: many; V: TRBV6-4; D: .; CDR3: CASSDEGPGNEQFF; DNA: TGTGCCAGCAGTGACGAGGGGCCGGGCAATGAGCAGTTCTTC
J: TRBJ2-1; size: many; V: TRBV5-4; D: .; CDR3: CASSFRSGRGNEQFF; DNA: TGTGCCAGCAGCTTCAGGTCAGGGAGAGGAAATGAGCAGTTCTTC
J: TRBJ2-2; size: many; V: TRBV5-1; D: TRBD2; CDR3: CASSLAPWSGAKNTGELFF; DNA: TGCGCCAGCAGCTTGGCCCCGTGGAGCGGGGCCAAGAACACCGGGGAGCTGTTTTTT
J: TRBJ1-5; size: many; V: TRBV6-1; D: .; CDR3: CASSVYRDQPQHF; DNA: TGTGCCAGCAGTGTGTACAGGGACCAGCCCCAGCATTTT
J: TRBJ1-1; size: many; V: TRBV5-6; D: TRBD1; CDR3: CASSRDRVNTEAFF; DNA: TGTGCCAGCAGCCGGGACAGGGTGAACACTGAAGCTTTCTTT
J: TRBJ2-7; size: .; V: TRBV4-2; D: TRBD1; CDR3: CASSQAARDRAYEQYF; DNA: TGTGCCAGCAGCCAAGCTGCCCGGGACAGGGCCTACGAGCAGTACTTC
J: TRBJ1-2; size: many; V: TRBV27; D: .; CDR3: CASSLIFRGGPGHGYTF; DNA: TGTGCCAGCAGTTTAATATTTCGTGGGGGGCCAGGGCATGGCTACACCTTC
J: TRBJ1-1; size: many; V: TRBV3-1; D: .; CDR3: CASRQGGRDTEAFF; DNA: TGTGCCAGCAGACAAGGGGGTCGGGACACTGAAGCTTTCTTT
J: TRBJ2-3; size: .; V: TRBV20-1; D: .; CDR3: CSAQGGRGEAATDTQYF; DNA: TGCAGTGCCCAGGGGGGTAGGGGAGAAGCCGCCACAGATACGCAGTATTTT
J: TRBJ1-2; size: many; V: TRBV20-1; D: .; CDR3: CSAREGSGGGGYTF; DNA: TGCAGTGCTAGAGAGGGGAGCGGAGGAGGCGGCTACACCTTC
J: TRBJ2-1; size: many; V: TRBV20-1; D: TRBD1; CDR3: CRVGQGNEQFF; DNA: TGCAGAGTGGGACAGGGCAATGAGCAGTTCTTC
J: TRBJ2-2; size: many; V: TRBV6-1; D: .; CDR3: CAILLAPNTGELFF; DNA: TGTGCCATACTTCTAGCTCCGAACACCGGGGAGCTGTTTTTT
J: TRBJ2-6; size: many; V: TRBV20-1; D: .; CDR3: CSASREVMGEHSGANVLTF; DNA: TGCAGTGCTAGTCGGGAAGTGATGGGGGAACACTCTGGGGCCAACGTCCTGACTTTC
J: TRBJ2-6; size: medium-sized; V: TRBV29-1; D: .; CDR3: CSVNSGANVLTF; DNA: TGCAGCGTTAACTCTGGGGCCAACGTCCTGACTTTC
J: TRBJ2-7; size: many; V: TRBV12-5; D: .; CDR3: CASGLVLGTYSYEQYF; DNA: TGTGCTAGTGGTTTGGTTCTAGGCACCTACTCCTACGAGCAGTACTTC
J: TRBJ1-2; size: many; V: TRBV15; D: .; CDR3: CATSGASYGYTF; DNA: TGTGCCACCAGCGGCGCGTCCTATGGCTACACCTTC
J: TRBJ2-7; size: many; V: TRBV12-5; D: .; CDR3: CASGLMLGTGSLSYEQYF; DNA: TGTGCTAGTGGGTTGATGTTGGGTACAGGGTCCCTCTCCTACGAGCAGTACTTC
J: TRBJ2-3; size: many; V: TRBV4-1; D: .; CDR3: CASSQPNGDTQYF; DNA: TGCGCCAGCAGCCAACCTAACGGGGATACGCAGTATTTT
J: TRBJ2-1; size: few; V: TRBV20-1; D: TRBD1; CDR3: CSATPLGQGHNEQFF; DNA: TGCAGTGCTACCCCTTTGGGACAGGGACACAATGAGCAGTTCTTC
J: TRBJ1-4; size: .; V: TRBV7-9; D: .; CDR3: CASSPVDLREKLFF; DNA: TGTGCCAGCAGCCCCGTGGACCTTCGGGAAAAACTGTTTTTT
J: TRBJ2-5; size: many; V: TRBV19; D: TRBD2; CDR3: CAAGVPAETQYF; DNA: TGTGCAGCGGGGGTCCCGGCGGAGACCCAGTACTTC
J: TRBJ1-2; size: many; V: TRBV12-3/TRBV12-4; D: .; CDR3: CASSLWENGYTF; DNA: TGTGCCAGCAGTTTATGGGAGAACGGCTACACCTTC
J: TRBJ2-1; size: many; V: TRBV4-1; D: TRBD2; CDR3: CASGTSGTSGSEQFF; DNA: TGCGCCAGCGGGACCTCCGGGACTAGCGGGTCTGAGCAGTTCTTC
J: TRBJ1-5; size: medium-sized; V: TRBV10-3; D: .; CDR3: CAISASVDSNQPQHF; DNA: TGTGCCATCAGTGCCTCGGTAGATAGCAATCAGCCCCAGCATTTT
J: TRBJ2-2; size: many; V: TRBV5-1; D: TRBD2; CDR3: CASSTGLAAPNTGELFF; DNA: TGCGCCAGCAGCACAGGACTAGCGGCGCCGAACACCGGGGAGCTGTTTTTT
J: TRBJ1-2; size: .; V: TRBV5-4; D: TRBD1; CDR3: CASSASGTGWRGYTF; DNA: TGTGCCAGCAGCGCCTCCGGGACAGGGTGGAGGGGCTACACCTTC